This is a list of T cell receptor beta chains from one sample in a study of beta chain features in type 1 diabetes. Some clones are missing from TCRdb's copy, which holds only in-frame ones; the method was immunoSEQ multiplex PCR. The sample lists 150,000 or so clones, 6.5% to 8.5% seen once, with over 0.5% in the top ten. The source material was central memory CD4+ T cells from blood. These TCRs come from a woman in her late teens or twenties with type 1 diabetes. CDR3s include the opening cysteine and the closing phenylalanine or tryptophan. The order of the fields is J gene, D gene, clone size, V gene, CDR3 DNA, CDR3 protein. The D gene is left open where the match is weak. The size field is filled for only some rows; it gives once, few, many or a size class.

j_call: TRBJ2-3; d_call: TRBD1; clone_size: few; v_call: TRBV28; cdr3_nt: TGTGCCAGCAGCCCGGTAGGGGGCCCAGATACGCAGTATTTT; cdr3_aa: CASSPVGGPDTQYF
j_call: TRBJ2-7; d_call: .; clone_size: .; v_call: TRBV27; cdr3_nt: TGTGCCAGCAGTTTGAAACACAGGGTTTACGAGCAGTACTTC; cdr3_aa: CASSLKHRVYEQYF
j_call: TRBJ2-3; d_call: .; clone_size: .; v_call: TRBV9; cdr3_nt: TGTGCCAGCAGCGCTGGGAGAAGCACAGATACGCAGTATTTT; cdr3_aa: CASSAGRSTDTQYF
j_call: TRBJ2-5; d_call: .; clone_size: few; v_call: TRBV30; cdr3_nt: TGTGCCTGGAGTGTTGGCGGAGGAGAAGAGACCCAGTACTTC; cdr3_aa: CAWSVGGGEETQYF
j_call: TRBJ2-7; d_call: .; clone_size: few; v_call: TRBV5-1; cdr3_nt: TGCGCCAGCAGCTTGTCACTAGCTAACTACGAGCAGTACTTC; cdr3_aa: CASSLSLANYEQYF
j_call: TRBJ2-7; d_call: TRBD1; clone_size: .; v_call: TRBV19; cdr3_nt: TGTGCCAGTAGCCACCAGGGACAGTCTCCCAACGAGCAGTACTTC; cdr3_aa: CASSHQGQSPNEQYF
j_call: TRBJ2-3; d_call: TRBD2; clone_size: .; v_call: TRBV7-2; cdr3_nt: TGTGCCAGCAGCTTAAGTGGGGCGGGAGGGTATCCAGATACGCAGTATTTT; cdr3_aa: CASSLSGAGGYPDTQYF
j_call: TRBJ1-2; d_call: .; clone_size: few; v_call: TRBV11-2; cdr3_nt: TGTGCCAGCAGCCGGGGACAATTCGATGGCTACACCTTC; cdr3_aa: CASSRGQFDGYTF
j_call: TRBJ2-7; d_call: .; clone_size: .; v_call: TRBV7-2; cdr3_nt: TGTGCCAGCAGCTTCTCATCGACAGGCCCACACGAGCAGTACTTC; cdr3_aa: CASSFSSTGPHEQYF
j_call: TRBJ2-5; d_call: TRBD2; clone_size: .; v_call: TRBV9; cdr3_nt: TGTGCCAGCAGCCACCGCCGGGACTATAACCTAGAGACCCAGTACTTC; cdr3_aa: CASSHRRDYNLETQYF
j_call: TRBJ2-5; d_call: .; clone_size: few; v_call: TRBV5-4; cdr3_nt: TGTGCCAGCAGCTCAAGGGGGACCCAAGAGACCCAGTACTTC; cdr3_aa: CASSSRGTQETQYF
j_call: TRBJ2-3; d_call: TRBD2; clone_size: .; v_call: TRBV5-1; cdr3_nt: TGCGCCAGCGTCTCCGGGACGGGGGGAGGAAGAGATACGCAGTATTTT; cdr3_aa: CASVSGTGGGRDTQYF
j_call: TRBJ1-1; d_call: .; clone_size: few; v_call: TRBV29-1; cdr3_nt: TGCAGCGTTCGGAAGGACAGGAACACTGAAGCTTTCTTT; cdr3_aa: CSVRKDRNTEAFF
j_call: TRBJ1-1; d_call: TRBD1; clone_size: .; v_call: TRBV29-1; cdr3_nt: TGCAGCGTCGACAGGGCCACTGAAGCTTTCTTT; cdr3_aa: CSVDRATEAFF
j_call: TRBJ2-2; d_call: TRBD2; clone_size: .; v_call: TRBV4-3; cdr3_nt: TGCGCCAGCAGCCAGGGACTAGCGGGAGCCGGGGAGCTGTTTTTT; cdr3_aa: CASSQGLAGAGELFF
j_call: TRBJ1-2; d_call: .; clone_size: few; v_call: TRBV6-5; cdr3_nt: TGTGCCAGCAGACCCGGGATTAACTATGGCTACACCTTC; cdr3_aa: CASRPGINYGYTF
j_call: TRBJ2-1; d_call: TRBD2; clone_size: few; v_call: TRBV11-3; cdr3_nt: TGTGCCAGCAGCTTCGAGACTAGCGGAAGCTCCTACAATGAGCAGTTCTTC; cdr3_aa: CASSFETSGSSYNEQFF
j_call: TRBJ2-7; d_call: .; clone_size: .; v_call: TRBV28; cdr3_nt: TGTGCCACCCGCGGGGCGGGAACCTACGAGCAGTACTTC; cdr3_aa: CATRGAGTYEQYF
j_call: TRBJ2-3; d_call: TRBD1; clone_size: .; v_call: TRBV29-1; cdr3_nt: TGCAGCACTACAGGGGTCGCAGATACGCAGTATTTT; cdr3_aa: CSTTGVADTQYF
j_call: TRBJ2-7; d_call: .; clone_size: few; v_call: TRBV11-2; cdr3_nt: TGTGCCAGCAGCCTGGGACACGACTACGAGCAGTACTTC; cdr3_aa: CASSLGHDYEQYF
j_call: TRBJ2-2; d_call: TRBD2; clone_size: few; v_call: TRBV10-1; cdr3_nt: TGCGCCAGTAACATCATGACTAGCGGAGGAGCCGCCTACTGCGAGCTGTTTTTT; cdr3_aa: CASNIMTSGGAAYCELFF
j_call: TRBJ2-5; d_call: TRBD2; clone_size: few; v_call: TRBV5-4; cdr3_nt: TGTGCCAGCAGCTTGGCCAACGTGGGAGGGGAGACCCAGTACTTC; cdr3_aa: CASSLANVGGETQYF
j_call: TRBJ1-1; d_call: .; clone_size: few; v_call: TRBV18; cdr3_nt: TGTGCCAGCTCACGTTCCACAGGCAACACTGAAGCTTTCTTT; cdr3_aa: CASSRSTGNTEAFF
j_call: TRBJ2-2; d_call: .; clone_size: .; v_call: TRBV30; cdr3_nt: TGTGCCTGGACCGCCAGGGGAAGGGACGGGGAGCTGTTTTTT; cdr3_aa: CAWTARGRDGELFF
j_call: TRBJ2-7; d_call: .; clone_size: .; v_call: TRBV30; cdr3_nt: TGTGCCTGGAGTACCGGACAGAGAAACTCCTACGAGCAGTACTTC; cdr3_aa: CAWSTGQRNSYEQYF
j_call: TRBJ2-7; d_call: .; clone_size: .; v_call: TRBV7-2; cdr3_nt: TGTGCCAGCAGCTCCGGGGGTCTGAACGAGCAGTACTTC; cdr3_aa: CASSSGGLNEQYF
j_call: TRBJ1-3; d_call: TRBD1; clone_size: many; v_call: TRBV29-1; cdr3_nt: TGCAGCTTCAGGACAGGGCGGTCTGGAAACACCATATATTTT; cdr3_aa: CSFRTGRSGNTIYF